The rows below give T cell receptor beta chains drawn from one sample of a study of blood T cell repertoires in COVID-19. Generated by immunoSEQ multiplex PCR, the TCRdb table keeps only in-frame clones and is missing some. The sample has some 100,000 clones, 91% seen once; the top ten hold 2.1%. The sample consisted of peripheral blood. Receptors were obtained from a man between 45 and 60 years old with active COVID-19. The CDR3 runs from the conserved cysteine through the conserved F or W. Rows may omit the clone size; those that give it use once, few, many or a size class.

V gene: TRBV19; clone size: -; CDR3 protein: CASGTSGYEQYF
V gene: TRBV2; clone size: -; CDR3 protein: CASSDRPLYNEQFF
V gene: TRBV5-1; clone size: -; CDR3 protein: CASSLGGSGAQETQYF
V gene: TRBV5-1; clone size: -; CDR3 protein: CASSLGQGFGETQYF
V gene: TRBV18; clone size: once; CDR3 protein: CASSLDRQGKNIQYF
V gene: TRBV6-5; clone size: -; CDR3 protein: CASSYGPNNSPLHF
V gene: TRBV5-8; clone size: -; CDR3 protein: CASSPLGTSENEQFF
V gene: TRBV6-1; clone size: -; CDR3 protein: CASSEGRLAVNTGELFF
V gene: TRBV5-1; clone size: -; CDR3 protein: CASSLSQGTDTQYF
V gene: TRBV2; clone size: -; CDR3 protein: CASSEEGGTEAFF
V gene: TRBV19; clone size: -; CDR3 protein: CASRRGQGAYEQYF
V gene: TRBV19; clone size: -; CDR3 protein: CASRGQGVQPQHF
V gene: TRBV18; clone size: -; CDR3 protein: CASSATSGRRSDTQYF
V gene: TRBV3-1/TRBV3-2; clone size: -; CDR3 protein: CASSSPGKGYNEQFF
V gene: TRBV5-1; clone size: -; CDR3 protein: CASSRDSTHRETQYF
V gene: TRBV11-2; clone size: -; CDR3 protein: CASSLLGLGSGEAFF
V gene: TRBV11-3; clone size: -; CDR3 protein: CASSQASQVGETQYF
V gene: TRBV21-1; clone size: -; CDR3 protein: CASRQGPRLHTEAFF
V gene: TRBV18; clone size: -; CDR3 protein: CASSPGTGGYGYTF
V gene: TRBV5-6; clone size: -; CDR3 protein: CASSGTGVYGYTF
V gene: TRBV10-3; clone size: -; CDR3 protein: CAISGPNFVGLNNEQFF
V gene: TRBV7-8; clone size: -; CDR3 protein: CASSLQGPGANVLTF
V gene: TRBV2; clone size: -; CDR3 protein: CASSVLRNQETQYF
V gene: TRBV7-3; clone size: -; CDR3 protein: CASSLTGRNTGELFF
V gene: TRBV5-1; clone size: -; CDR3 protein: CASSLNDRVSEQYF
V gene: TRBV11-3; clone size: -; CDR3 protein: CASSLDIAGLGYNEQFF
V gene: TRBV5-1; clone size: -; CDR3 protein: CASSFGGAQYF
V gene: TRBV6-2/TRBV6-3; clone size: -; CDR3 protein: CASSYDYPGRGNEQFF
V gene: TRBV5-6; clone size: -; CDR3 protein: CASSLVVGDGNTIYF
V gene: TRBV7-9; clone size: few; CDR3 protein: CASQGDYGYTF
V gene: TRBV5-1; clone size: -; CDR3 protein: CASSSSIYRGLAGGETQYF
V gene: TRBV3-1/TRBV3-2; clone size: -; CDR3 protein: CASSQESGDEGNQPQHF
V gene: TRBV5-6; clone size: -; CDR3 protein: CASSLAVLGRGGRDTQYF
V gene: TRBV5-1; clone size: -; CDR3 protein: CASSSGTTYNEQFF
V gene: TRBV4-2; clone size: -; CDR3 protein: CASSQVLAGGPDTQYF
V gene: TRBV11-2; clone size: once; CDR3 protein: CASSLDAGGPGNEQFF
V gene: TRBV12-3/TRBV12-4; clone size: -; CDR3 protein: CASSRGQGNTQYF
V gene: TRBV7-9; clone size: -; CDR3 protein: CASSPLAVMNTEAFF
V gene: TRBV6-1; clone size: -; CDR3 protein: CASSEMVGATNEKLFF
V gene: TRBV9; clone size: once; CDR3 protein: CASSRRGQKETQYF
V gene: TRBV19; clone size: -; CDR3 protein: CASTWEAGRYSPLHF
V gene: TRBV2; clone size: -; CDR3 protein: CASHLWEDGELFF
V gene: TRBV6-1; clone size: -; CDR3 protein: CASSERQGLRTEAFF
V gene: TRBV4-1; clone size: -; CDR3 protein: CASSLQFRPGGADTGELFF
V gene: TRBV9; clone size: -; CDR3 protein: CASRNLADTGELFF
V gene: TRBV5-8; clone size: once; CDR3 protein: CASSFLGTALSGANVLTF
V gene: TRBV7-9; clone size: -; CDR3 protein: CASSLGPEVNEQFF
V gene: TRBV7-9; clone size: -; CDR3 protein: CASSLMGEGPLNTEAFF
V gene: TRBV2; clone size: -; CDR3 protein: CASSGLAGGYNEQFF